The clone carrying this T cell receptor (beta chain) has a count of ten or more. Trimming removed 0 bases from V and 6 bases from J, with 15 bases in between. CDR3 size: 15 residues. Germline V lookup: CDR1 SGHRS, CDR2 YFSETQ. The source of the sample is a study of blood T cells in healthy people across ages. Next came a second PCR, run for about 7 to 12 cycles, which used a sample-barcoded 5' primer along with a J-beta primer mix. Samples each returned at least 2.5 million CDR3-containing paired-end reads. A single record per CDR3 protein comes from TCRdb applying MiXCR to the 5' RACE reads. Among about 590,000 distinct CDR3 sequences listed, roughly 31% were seen once.

The sample taken for sequencing was blood. The chain uses TRBV5-1 and TRBJ1-2, with D possibly TRBD1 on 6 matching bases. This sequence originates from a woman older than 75 in good health. The chain's CDR3 is CASSLGTVQVDGYTF. In nucleotides, the CDR3 is TGCGCCAGCAGCTTGGGGACAGTCCAGGTGGATGGCTACACCTTC.